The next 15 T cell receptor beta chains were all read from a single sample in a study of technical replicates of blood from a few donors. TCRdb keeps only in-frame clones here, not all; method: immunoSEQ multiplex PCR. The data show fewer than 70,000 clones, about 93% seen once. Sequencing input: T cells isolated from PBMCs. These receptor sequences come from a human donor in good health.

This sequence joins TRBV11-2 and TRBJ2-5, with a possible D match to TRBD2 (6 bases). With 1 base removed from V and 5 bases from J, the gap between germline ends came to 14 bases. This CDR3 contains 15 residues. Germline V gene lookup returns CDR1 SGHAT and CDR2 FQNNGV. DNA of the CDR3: TGTGCCAGCAGCTTAGTAACGGGAGCAGGGGAGACCCAGTACTTC. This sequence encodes CASSLVTGAGETQYF.

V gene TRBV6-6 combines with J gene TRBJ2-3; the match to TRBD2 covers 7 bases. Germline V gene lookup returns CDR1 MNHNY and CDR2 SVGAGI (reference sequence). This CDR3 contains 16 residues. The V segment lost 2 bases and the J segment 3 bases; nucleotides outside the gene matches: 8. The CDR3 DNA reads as TGTGCCAGCAGTTACCCTGCGGGGGAGCCTACAGATACGCAGTATTTT. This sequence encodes CASSYPAGEPTDTQYF.

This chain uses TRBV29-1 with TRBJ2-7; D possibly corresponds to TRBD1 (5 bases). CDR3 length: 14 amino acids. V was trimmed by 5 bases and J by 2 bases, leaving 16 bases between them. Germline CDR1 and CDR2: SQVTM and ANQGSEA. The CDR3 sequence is CSVFDSFFPYEQYF. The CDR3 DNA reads TGCAGCGTTTTTGACAGTTTTTTTCCCTACGAGCAGTACTTC.

The CDR3 DNA reads as TGTGCCAGCAGTGGGGAGGTGAACACTGAAGCTTTCTTT. It translates to CASSGEVNTEAFF. The V and J genes are TRBV5-5 and TRBJ1-1; D is unclear. The CDR3 spans 13 residues. Germline lookup yields CDR1 SGHKS and CDR2 YYEKEE (reference sequence). Trimming removed 5 bases from V and 0 bases from J, with 8 bases in between.

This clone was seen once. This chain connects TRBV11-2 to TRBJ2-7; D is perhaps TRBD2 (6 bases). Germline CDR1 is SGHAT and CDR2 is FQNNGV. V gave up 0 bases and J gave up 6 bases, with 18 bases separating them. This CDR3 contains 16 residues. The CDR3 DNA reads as TGTGCCAGCAGCTTAGACCAGTGGGGGACCGGGGGCGAGCAGTACTTC. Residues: CASSLDQWGTGGEQYF.

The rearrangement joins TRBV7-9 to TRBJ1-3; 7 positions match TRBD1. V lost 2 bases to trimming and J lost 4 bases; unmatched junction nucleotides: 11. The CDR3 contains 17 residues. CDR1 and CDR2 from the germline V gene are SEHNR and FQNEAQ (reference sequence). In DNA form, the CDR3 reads TGTGCCAGCAGCTTACGAGGCGAACAGGGGTACGGAAACACCATATATTTT. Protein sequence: CASSLRGEQGYGNTIYF.

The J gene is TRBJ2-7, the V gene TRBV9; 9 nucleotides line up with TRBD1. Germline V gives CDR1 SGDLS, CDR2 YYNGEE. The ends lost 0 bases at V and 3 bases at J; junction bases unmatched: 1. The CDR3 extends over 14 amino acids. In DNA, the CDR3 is TGTGCCAGCAGCGTAGGACAGGGGGACTACGAGCAGTACTTC. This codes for CASSVGQGDYEQYF.

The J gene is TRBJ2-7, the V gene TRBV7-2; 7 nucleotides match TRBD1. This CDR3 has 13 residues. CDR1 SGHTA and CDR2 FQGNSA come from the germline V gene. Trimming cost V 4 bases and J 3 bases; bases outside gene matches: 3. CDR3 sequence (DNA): TGTGCCAGCAGCTCACGGGACAGCTACGAGCAGTACTTC. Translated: CASSSRDSYEQYF.

The CDR3 here is CASSKRGFDQPQHF. DNA for the CDR3: TGTGCCAGCAGCAAAAGGGGTTTCGATCAGCCCCAGCATTTT. The chain combines TRBV6-5 with TRBJ1-5; D is possibly TRBD1 (5 bases). CDR1 and CDR2 (germline): MNHEY, SVGAGI. The CDR3 covers 14 residues. V was trimmed by 6 bases and J by 5 bases, leaving 14 bases between them.

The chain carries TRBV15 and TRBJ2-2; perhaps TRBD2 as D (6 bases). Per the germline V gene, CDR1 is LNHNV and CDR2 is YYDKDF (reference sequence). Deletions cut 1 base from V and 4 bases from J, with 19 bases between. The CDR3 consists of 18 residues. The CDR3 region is CATSRARVGVGSTGELFF. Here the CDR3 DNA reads TGTGCCACCAGCAGAGCCCGAGTGGGGGTCGGGAGCACCGGGGAGCTGTTTTTT.

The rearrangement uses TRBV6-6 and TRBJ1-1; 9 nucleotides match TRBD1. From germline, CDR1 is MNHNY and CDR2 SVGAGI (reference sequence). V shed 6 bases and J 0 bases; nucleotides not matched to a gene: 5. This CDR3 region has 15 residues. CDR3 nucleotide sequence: TGTGCCAGCAGCCACTGGGACAGGGTGAACACTGAAGCTTTCTTT. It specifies CASSHWDRVNTEAFF.

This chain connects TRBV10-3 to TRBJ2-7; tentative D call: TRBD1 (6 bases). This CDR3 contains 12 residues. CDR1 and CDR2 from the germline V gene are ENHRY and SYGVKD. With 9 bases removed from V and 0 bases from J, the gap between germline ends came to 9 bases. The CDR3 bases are TGTGCCATAGCGACAGGCTCCTACGAGCAGTACTTC. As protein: CAIATGSYEQYF.

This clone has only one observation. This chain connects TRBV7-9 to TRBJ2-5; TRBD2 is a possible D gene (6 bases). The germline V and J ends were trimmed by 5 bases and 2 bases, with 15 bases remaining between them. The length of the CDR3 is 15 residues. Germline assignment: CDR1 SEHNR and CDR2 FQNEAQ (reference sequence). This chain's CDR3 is CASSPEGPRQETQYF. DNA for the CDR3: TGTGCCAGCAGCCCGGAGGGACCCCGACAAGAGACCCAGTACTTC.

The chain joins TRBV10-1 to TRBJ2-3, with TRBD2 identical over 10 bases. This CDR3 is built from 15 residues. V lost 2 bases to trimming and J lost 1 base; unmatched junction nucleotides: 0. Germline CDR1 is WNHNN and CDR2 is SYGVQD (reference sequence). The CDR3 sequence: CASSESGGGTDTQYF. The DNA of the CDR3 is TGCGCCAGCAGTGAGAGCGGGGGGGGCACAGATACGCAGTATTTT.

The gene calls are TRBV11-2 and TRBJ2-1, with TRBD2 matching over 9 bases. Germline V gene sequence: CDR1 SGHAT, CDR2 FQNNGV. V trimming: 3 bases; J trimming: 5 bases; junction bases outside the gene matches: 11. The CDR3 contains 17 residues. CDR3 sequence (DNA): TGTGCCAGCAGCTTCCCGATAGCGGGAGCGGGCAACAATGAGCAGTTCTTC. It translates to CASSFPIAGAGNNEQFF.